The 3 T cell receptor beta chains below come from one sample, sequenced in a study of T cells in Graves' hyperthyroidism and ophthalmopathy. The investigators amplified TCR beta CDR3 regions from RNA transcripts. An initial round of RT-PCR targeting the TCR CDR3 relied on the HTBI primer set. Using its own MiXCR run on the multiplex PCR reads, TCRdb lists one record per CDR3 protein. This table holds 330,000 or so distinct CDR3 sequences, around 18% found once. Sequenced material: blood. The receptors were sampled from a woman between 40 and 50 years old with Graves' ophthalmopathy.

Many counts were recorded for this clonotype. The chain joins TRBV7-8 to TRBJ2-5; D call uncertain. The CDR3 runs to 15 residues. Per the germline V gene, CDR1 is SGHVS and CDR2 is FQNEAQ. V gave up 5 bases and J gave up 1 base, with 14 bases separating them. The CDR3: CASSLALRAQETQYF. The CDR3 DNA reads as TGTGCCAGCAGCCTGGCCCTACGGGCCCAAGAGACCCAGTACTTC.

V is TRBV18 and J is TRBJ2-4, with D perhaps assigned TRBD1 or TRBD2 (6 bases each). The V gene's germline CDR1 is KGHSH and CDR2 LQKENI. Between the trimmed V and J ends, which lost 2 bases and 9 bases, there was a span of 11 bases. The length of the CDR3 is 13 residues. CDR3 DNA: TGTGCCAGCTCACCAACTAAGGGGGGCATTCAGTACTTC. Its protein is CASSPTKGGIQYF.

This clonotype was detected ten times or more. The chain has TRBV28 and TRBJ1-2, with 7 bases that match TRBD1. CDR3 length: 16 residues. Germline CDR1 MDHEN, CDR2 SYDVKM. With V trimmed by 6 bases and J by 4 bases, 14 bases remained unmatched. CDR3 coding DNA: TGTGCCAGCAGGGATCCCCGGACAGGAAATGGCTATGGCTACACCTTC. It yields the protein CASRDPRTGNGYGYTF.